This TCR beta chain was sequenced in a study of shared clonotypes between healthy human individuals. Overall study context: The study used three CD4 naive, three CD4 memory, two CD8 naive and one CD8 memory plate per donor. Study-wide points: Generation of non-shared clonotypes was less probable than generation of clonotypes shared by all four donors.

Sorted-subset replicate PCR reactions were performed with around 200 ng DNA, corresponding to tens of thousands of T cell genomes. Clones were sequenced by immunoSEQ multiplex PCR, and TCRdb holds only the in-frame ones, with some missing. The repertoire has roughly 2.2 million clones, approximately 90% of them found once; the top ten carry approximately 0.41%. With regard to this clone: The antigen remains unidentified.

Study donors comprised healthy, HIV-negative adults devoid of recent acute infection or vaccination. The CDR3 is 16 amino acids. The germline V gene encodes CDR1 LGHNT and CDR2 FRNRAP. With V trimmed by 2 bases and J by 3 bases, 1 base remained unmatched. The material sequenced was naive CD4+ T cells from PBMCs. Sample subset: CD45RA+ positively selected. The clonotype originates from a man between 18 and 35 years old in good health. Some clones in this sample may be carry-over from other donors' samples. The genes are TRBV12-5 and TRBJ2-1; 13 bases are a match to TRBD2. CDR3 region: CASGLRTSGSYNEQFF. The CDR3 DNA follows: TGTGCTAGTGGTTTGAGGACTAGCGGGAGCTACAATGAGCAGTTCTTC.